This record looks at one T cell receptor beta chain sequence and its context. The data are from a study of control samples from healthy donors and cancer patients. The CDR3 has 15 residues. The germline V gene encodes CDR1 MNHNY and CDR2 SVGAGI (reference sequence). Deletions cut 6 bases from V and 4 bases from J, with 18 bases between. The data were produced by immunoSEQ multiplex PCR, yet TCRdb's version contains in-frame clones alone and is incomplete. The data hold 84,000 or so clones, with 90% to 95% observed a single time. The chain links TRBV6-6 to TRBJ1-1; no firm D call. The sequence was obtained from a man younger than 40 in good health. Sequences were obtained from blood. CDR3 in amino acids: CASRSGNMEGTEAFF. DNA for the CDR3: TGTGCCAGCAGATCGGGGAATATGGAGGGCACTGAAGCTTTCTTT.